This T cell receptor beta chain was sequenced for a study of blood T cell repertoires in COVID-19. Assay: immunoSEQ multiplex PCR; the TCRdb copy retains only in-frame clones and omits some. This table has under 250,000 clones, 70% to 90% appearing once. The receptor was derived from a woman aged 45-65 years with acute COVID-19. Sequencing input: PBMCs or T cells enriched from blood (not recorded which).

Here the CDR3 DNA reads TGTGCCATCGAGGCGGGCAGTCTTCGGGATCAGCCCCAGCATTTT. Protein sequence: CAIEAGSLRDQPQHF. The V and J genes are TRBV28 and TRBJ1-5; D ambiguous. CDR1 MDHEN and CDR2 SYDVKM come from the germline V gene. CDR3 length: 15 residues. Trimming shortened V by 10 bases and J by 5 bases, and 21 bases separated the two germline ends.